This T cell receptor beta chain was recovered during a study of early stage breast cancer tumors. The method was immunoSEQ multiplex PCR; TCRdb's version includes in-frame clones alone and lacks a portion of them. The profile shows nearly 70,000 clones, 65% to 85% of them singletons. Sequencing was performed on blood. The sequence was collected from a person aged 40 to 49 with breast cancer.

The CDR3 sequence: CASSMDGGVTNEKLFF. The DNA of the CDR3 is TGTGCCAGCAGCATGGACGGAGGAGTAACTAATGAAAAACTGTTTTTT. The rearrangement joins TRBV13 to TRBJ1-4; D uncertain. Deletions cut 5 bases from V and 1 base from J, with 14 bases between. This CDR3 comprises 16 residues. Germline CDR1 PRHDT, CDR2 FYEKMQ (reference sequence). Based on the CDR3 plus reference TRBV13 and TRBJ1-4, the full variable domain is AAGVIQSPRHLIKEKRETATLKCYPIPRHDTVYWYQQGPGQDPQFLISFYEKMQSDKGSIPDRFSAQQFSDYHSELNMSSLELGDSALYFCASSMDGGVTNEKLFFGSGTQLSVL.